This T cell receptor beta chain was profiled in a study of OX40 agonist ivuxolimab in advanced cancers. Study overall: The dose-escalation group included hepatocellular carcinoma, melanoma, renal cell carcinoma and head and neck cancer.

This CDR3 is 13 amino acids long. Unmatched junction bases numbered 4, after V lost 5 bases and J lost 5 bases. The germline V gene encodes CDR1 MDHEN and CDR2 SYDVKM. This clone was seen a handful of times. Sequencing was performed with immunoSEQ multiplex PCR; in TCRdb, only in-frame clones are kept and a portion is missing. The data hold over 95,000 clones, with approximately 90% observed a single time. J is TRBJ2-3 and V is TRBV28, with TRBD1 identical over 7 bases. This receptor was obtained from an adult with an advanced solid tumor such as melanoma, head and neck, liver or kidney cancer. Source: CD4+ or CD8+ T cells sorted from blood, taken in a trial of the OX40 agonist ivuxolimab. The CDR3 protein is CASSPGDRDTQYF. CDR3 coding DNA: TGTGCCAGCAGTCCTGGGGACAGAGATACGCAGTATTTT.